This record looks at one T cell receptor beta chain sequence and its context. Its antigen is currently unknown. TCRdb keeps only in-frame clones here, not all; method: immunoSEQ multiplex PCR. The data contain approximately 90,000 clones, approximately 93% of them singletons. The CDR3 contains 16 residues. Per germline, CDR1 SEHNR and CDR2 FQNEAQ (reference sequence). Recipients received nonmyeloablative bone marrow transplants from related graft donors, with transient mixed chimerism. Unstimulated Tregs (CD4+CD25+CD127-) and CD4+CD25- non-Tregs were sorted from PBMCs. The data belong to a study of Tregs in tolerant kidney transplant recipients. Study conclusions and caveats: For some patients, primers changed over time, blocking nucleotide-level comparison.

The sequence was collected from a human patient who received a combined kidney and bone marrow transplant. Some T cells may be the graft donor's. The sequenced sample was CD4+ T cells from blood (PBMCs), obtained 12 months after the transplant. The chain couples TRBV7-9 to TRBJ2-5, with TRBD2 matching 8 bases. The J call may be wrong; the DNA end is better matched by TRBJ2-7. CDR3: CASSSYSGVFSYEQYF. DNA for the CDR3: TGTGCCAGCAGCTCTTATAGCGGGGTGTTCTCCTACGAGCAGTACTTC.